This T cell receptor (beta chain) came from a study of T cell clusters in autoimmune cytopenias. Study-wide background: TRB sequencing had a median approximately 52,000 reads and approximately 2,200 distinct clonotypes per sample. General study points: TRB repertoire shifts in secondary cytopenia and chronic lymphocytic leukemia mostly reflected lymphoma, not autoimmunity.

This clonotype is classed as medium-sized by frequency. Its antigen is unknown. TRB was amplified by touch-down multiplex PCR, primer pools A and B combined. TCRdb reworked the multiplex PCR reads into one entry per CDR3 protein, no DNA. The listing records over 7,500 distinct CDR3 sequences. TRB was amplified from about 260 ng of peripheral blood genomic DNA per sample. This CDR3 is built from 12 residues. Germline values: CDR1 GTSNPN, CDR2 SVGIG (reference sequence). This chain joins TRBV30 and TRBJ1-6; TCRdb names TRBD1, which stays unverified in the absence of DNA. The specimen was peripheral blood. This receptor was obtained from a human donor with an autoimmune cytopenia or autoimmune hepatitis (not recorded which). CDR3 region: CAVDRLNSPLHF.